Listed here are 26 T cell receptor beta chains from one sample, sequenced in a study of blood T cell repertoires in COVID-19. Sequencing used immunoSEQ multiplex PCR; TCRdb keeps in-frame clones, though not all of them. The profile shows 290,000 or so clones, more than 75% of them singletons. Material for sequencing was PBMCs or T cells enriched from blood (not recorded which). The receptors here all came from a young woman who had recovered from COVID-19.

The V and J genes are TRBV19 and TRBJ2-2, with 7 bases aligning to TRBD2. The CDR3 consists of 16 residues. V dropped 6 bases and J dropped 6; count of bases not matched to a gene: 13. Germline V gene lookup returns CDR1 LNHDA and CDR2 SQIVND (reference sequence). The CDR3 here is CASSPRWKGRAGELFF. CDR3 sequence (DNA): TGTGCCAGTAGCCCCAGGTGGAAAGGGAGGGCCGGGGAGCTGTTTTTT.

This clone turned up a few times. In DNA, the CDR3 is TGTGCCAGCAGTCGACAGGGGACAGCGTATGGCTACACCTTC. This codes for CASSRQGTAYGYTF. The gene calls are TRBV6-5 and TRBJ1-2; 8 bases match TRBD1. The germline V gene encodes CDR1 MNHEY and CDR2 SVGAGI. The ends lost 5 bases at V and 5 bases at J; junction bases unmatched: 7. The CDR3 covers 14 residues.

This rearrangement joins TRBV7-6 to TRBJ2-7; 8 bases line up with TRBD1. V shed 5 bases, J shed 2 bases, and the junction held 11 bases outside the gene matches. The CDR3 is 16 amino acids. Germline V CDR1 and CDR2: SGHVS, FNYEAQ. CDR3 region: CASSPRVQGAPYEQYF. The CDR3 DNA is TGTGCCAGCAGCCCCCGAGTGCAGGGGGCCCCCTACGAGCAGTACTTC.

The chain joins TRBV27 to TRBJ2-5; D is unresolved. The germline CDR1 and CDR2 sequences are MNHEY and SMNVEV (reference sequence). V was clipped by 4 bases and J by 4 bases, with 13 bases between them. This CDR3 has 14 amino acids. This CDR3 reads CASSSPPRAETQYF. The CDR3 DNA follows: TGTGCCAGCAGTTCCCCCCCGAGAGCAGAGACCCAGTACTTC.

The chain is built from TRBV10-1 and TRBJ2-1; D is undetermined. Germline V gene lookup returns CDR1 WNHNN and CDR2 SYGVQD (reference sequence). V lost 5 bases and J 8 bases, leaving 10 bases between the germline ends. This CDR3 contains 12 residues. CDR3 DNA sequence: TGCGCCAGCAGTCAAGACGAGGATGAGCAGTTCTTC. The encoded protein is CASSQDEDEQFF.

The V call is TRBV7-9, the J call TRBJ1-6; 8 positions match TRBD1. The CDR3 is 17 amino acids. CDR1 and CDR2 (germline): SEHNR, FQNEAQ (reference sequence). The trim removed 3 bases at V and 1 base at J, leaving 5 bases unmatched. The CDR3 DNA reads as TGTGCCAGCAGCTTTGACAGGGGTTGGTCCTATAATTCACCCCTCCACTTT. It specifies CASSFDRGWSYNSPLHF.

The gene calls are TRBV10-3 and TRBJ1-1, with D hard to call. This CDR3 spans 15 amino acids. From germline, CDR1 is ENHRY and CDR2 SYGVKD. Trimming took off 6 bases at V and 3 bases at J, with 17 bases between the two ends. The CDR3 DNA reads TGTGCCATCAGAAACTCCGGGAGTTCGTACACTGAAGCTTTCTTT. The encoded protein is CAIRNSGSSYTEAFF.

This clone has just one count. The chain uses TRBV5-4 and TRBJ2-7, with D hard to call. Trimming left V 0 bases short and J 1 base short, with 11 bases between. Germline-derived CDR1 and CDR2 are SGHNT and YYREEE (reference sequence). This CDR3 contains 15 residues. Here the CDR3 reads CASSLAPDNSYEQYF. The CDR3 nucleotides read TGTGCCAGCAGCTTGGCGCCAGACAATTCCTACGAGCAGTACTTC.

The J gene is TRBJ1-2, the V gene TRBV6-2 or TRBV6-3; D is undetermined. In germline, CDR1 is MNHEY, CDR2 SVGEGT. CDR3 size: 11 residues. V lost 5 bases and J 5 bases, leaving 6 bases between the germline ends. Here the CDR3 reads CASSTGYGYTF. Written as DNA, the CDR3 is TGTGCCAGCAGTACCGGTTATGGCTACACCTTC.

The chain is built from TRBV27 and TRBJ2-7; 7 nucleotides agree with TRBD1. CDR3 length equals 14 residues. V dropped 2 bases and J dropped 2; count of bases not matched to a gene: 3. The germline gives CDR1 MNHEY, CDR2 SMNVEV (reference sequence). The DNA of the CDR3 is TGTGCCAGCAGTTTAGGGCAGGGGGCCTACGAGCAGTACTTC. This sequence encodes CASSLGQGAYEQYF.

V gene TRBV3-1 (or the pseudogene TRBV3-2) combines with J gene TRBJ1-1; weak D call: TRBD1 (5 bases). The germline V gene encodes CDR1 LGHDT and CDR2 YNNKEL (reference sequence). The CDR3 loop spans 14 amino acids. V lost 4 bases, J lost 0 bases, and 9 bases lay in between. In DNA form, the CDR3 reads TGTGCCAGCAGCCCAGGACACCTGAACACTGAAGCTTTCTTT. Encoded protein: CASSPGHLNTEAFF.

V usage is TRBV27 and J usage is TRBJ2-5, with TRBD2 identical over 13 bases. Germline assignment: CDR1 MNHEY and CDR2 SMNVEV (reference sequence). The CDR3 extends over 16 amino acids. J lost 6 bases, V lost 4 bases, and 8 bases had no gene match. CDR3 amino acids: CASSSKATSGRKTQYF. The CDR3 coding sequence is TGTGCCAGCAGTTCGAAGGCGACTAGCGGGAGGAAGACCCAGTACTTC.

The chain couples TRBV2 to TRBJ2-3; 8 bases match TRBD2. The germline CDR1 and CDR2 sequences are SNHLY and FYNNEI. This CDR3 has 14 residues. V was clipped by 8 bases and J by 3 bases; unmatched bases: 7. The CDR3 DNA sequence: TGTGCCAGCTACTACCGCGGGGGGACAGATACGCAGTATTTT. Protein product: CASYYRGGTDTQYF.

V usage is TRBV7-3 and J usage is TRBJ2-5, with 7 nucleotides matching TRBD2. This CDR3 spans 17 amino acids. The V gene end was trimmed by 5 bases and the J gene end by 0 bases; junction bases not matched to a gene: 12. Germline V gives CDR1 SGHTA, CDR2 FQGTGA. This CDR3 reads CASSLGGRSPYQETQYF. CDR3 DNA: TGTGCCAGCAGCCTGGGGGGGAGGTCCCCTTACCAAGAGACCCAGTACTTC.

This chain links TRBV20-1 with TRBJ2-7; D might be TRBD1 (6 bases). The CDR3 is 15 amino acids. Trimming stripped 3 bases from V and 1 base from J, with 16 bases between. Germline loops: CDR1 DFQATT, CDR2 SNEGSKA (reference sequence). This CDR3 is CSASPPRQASYEQYF. The DNA for the CDR3 is TGCAGTGCTAGTCCCCCGAGACAGGCGTCCTACGAGCAGTACTTC.

The chain uses TRBV20-1 and TRBJ2-3; 7 bases fit TRBD2. With 3 bases clipped from V and 6 bases from J, the junction kept 9 bases outside the gene matches. The CDR3 runs to 14 residues. CDR1 is DFQATT, CDR2 SNEGSKA, per germline (reference sequence). DNA of the CDR3: TGCAGTGCTAGTCTCCCCGACGGGGGGGATACGCAGTATTTT. It codes for CSASLPDGGDTQYF.

This clone was picked up a small number of times. The gene calls are TRBV27 and TRBJ1-6; 7 nucleotides agree with TRBD1. CDR3 length: 16 residues. Unmatched junction bases numbered 12, after V lost 6 bases and J lost 7 bases. Germline CDR1 MNHEY, CDR2 SMNVEV (reference sequence). The CDR3 region has the DNA TGTGCCAGCAGGCAAACCACAGGGGCGACGAATTCACCCCTCCACTTT. Translated, it gives CASRQTTGATNSPLHF.

CDR3 bases: TGTGCCAGCTGGGACAGGGTCGAAGAGACCCAGTACTTC. Protein sequence: CASWDRVEETQYF. The V gene is TRBV2, the J gene TRBJ2-5, with 9 bases matching TRBD1. The CDR3 contains 13 residues. V shed 8 bases and J 3 bases; nucleotides not matched to a gene: 4. The V gene's germline CDR1 is SNHLY and CDR2 FYNNEI.

This chain uses TRBV14 with TRBJ2-7, with 8 positions matching TRBD1. Germline loops: CDR1 SGHDN, CDR2 FVKESK. J lost 0 bases, V lost 3 bases, and 4 bases had no gene match. The length of the CDR3 is 15 residues. The CDR3 region has the DNA TGTGCCAGCAGCCAGGGACAGGCCCTCTCCTACGAGCAGTACTTC. This codes for CASSQGQALSYEQYF. Full variable domain (rest looked up from reference TRBV14 and TRBJ2-7): EAGVTQFPSHSVIEKGQTVTLRCDPISGHDNLYWYRRVMGKEIKFLLHFVKESKQDESGMPNNRFLAERTGGTYSTLKVQPAELEDSGVYFCASSQGQALSYEQYFGPGTRLTVT.

This clone occurred many times. This chain connects TRBV19 to TRBJ1-1, with D maybe TRBD1 (6 bases). V lost 7 bases and J 0 bases, leaving 15 bases between the germline ends. Germline loops: CDR1 LNHDA, CDR2 SQIVND (reference sequence). The CDR3 loop spans 15 amino acids. The CDR3 sequence: CASISPGHLNTEAFF. The CDR3 DNA is TGTGCCAGTATTTCCCCGGGACACCTGAACACTGAAGCTTTCTTT.

The V call is TRBV2, the J call TRBJ1-4, with 9 nucleotides matching TRBD1. The germline CDR1 and CDR2 sequences are SNHLY and FYNNEI. The J segment lost 8 bases and the V segment lost 7 bases, leaving 8 bases of the junction unmatched. The CDR3 has 14 amino acids. The DNA for the CDR3 is TGTGCCAGCAAAGGGGGGACAGGGAACGAAAAACTGTTTTTT. Residues: CASKGGTGNEKLFF.

This clone is a singleton in its sample. V gene TRBV19 combines with J gene TRBJ2-7; possibly TRBD2 for D (5 bases). Trimming pared 6 bases from V and 3 bases from J, leaving 21 bases between. The CDR3 has 16 residues. Germline V gives CDR1 LNHDA, CDR2 SQIVND (reference sequence). CDR3: CASSLAGAGSSYEQYF. In DNA, the CDR3 is TGTGCCAGTAGCCTAGCCGGTGCGGGTTCGAGCTACGAGCAGTACTTC.

V and J are TRBV27 and TRBJ2-3; TRBD2 agrees at 8 bases. The ends lost 1 base at V and 3 bases at J; junction bases unmatched: 12. Germline lookup yields CDR1 MNHEY and CDR2 SMNVEV (reference sequence). The CDR3 totals 18 residues. For the CDR3, the DNA is TGTGCCAGCAGTTTATATTCCCGGGGGCCGGGAGGGACAGATACGCAGTATTTT. This encodes CASSLYSRGPGGTDTQYF.

The chain employs TRBV27 and TRBJ1-1; D remains unclear. Trimming left V 2 bases short and J 0 bases short, with 7 bases between. The CDR3 spans 14 residues. Germline V gene lookup returns CDR1 MNHEY and CDR2 SMNVEV (reference sequence). The CDR3, as DNA: TGTGCCAGCAGTTTAGCTCCGGTGAACACTGAAGCTTTCTTT. Translation gives CASSLAPVNTEAFF.

This clone has more than one count but fewer than ten. V and J are TRBV19 and TRBJ1-4; 7 bases align to TRBD1. CDR1 and CDR2 from the germline V gene are LNHDA and SQIVND (reference sequence). Losses at the gene ends were 4 bases for V and 0 bases for J; bases not matched to a gene: 5. The CDR3 sequence is 16 residues long. This chain's CDR3 is CASSKEGQPTNEKLFF. The DNA of the CDR3 is TGTGCCAGTAGTAAAGAGGGACAGCCAACTAATGAAAAACTGTTTTTT. The whole variable domain, remainder taken from reference TRBV19 and TRBJ1-4, is DGGITQSPKYLFRKEGQNVTLSCEQNLNHDAMYWYRQDPGQGLRLIYYSQIVNDFQKGDIAEGYSVSREKKESFPLTVTSAQKNPTAFYLCASSKEGQPTNEKLFFGSGTQLSVL.

The V call is TRBV3-1 (or the pseudogene TRBV3-2), the J call TRBJ2-7; D might be TRBD1 (6 bases). Germline V lookup: CDR1 LGHDT, CDR2 YNNKEL (reference sequence). Trimming cost V 1 base and J 4 bases, with 17 bases left between them. This CDR3 region has 16 residues. The CDR3 loop is CASSQATGLTQYEQYF. CDR3 bases: TGTGCCAGCAGCCAAGCTACAGGGCTCACACAATACGAGCAGTACTTC.